This TCR beta chain was profiled in a study of PD-L1 blockade in urothelial cancer. In the study overall: Between 0 and 3 prior chemotherapy regimens had been given to patients.

Time point reported: peripheral blood 6 weeks after treatment start. The patients' disease, urothelial carcinoma, was locally advanced or metastatic. The CDR3 runs to 14 residues. CDR1 is LNHDA and CDR2 is SQIVND in the germline V gene (reference sequence). J was trimmed by 0 bases and V by 5 bases; bases with no gene match: 3. Method: immunoSEQ multiplex PCR; TCRdb's copy keeps in-frame clones and lacks some. Seen here are more than 95,000 clones, around 89% observed once, and the top ten hold about 1.8%. The chain is built from TRBV19 and TRBJ2-7; 8 positions agree with TRBD1. The receptor was derived from a man aged 55 to 70 with urothelial cancer. The sequencing used PBMCs, collected around atezolizumab (anti-PD-L1) treatment. CDR3 in DNA: TGTGCCAGTAGTGTACAGGGGGACTCCTACGAGCAGTACTTC. It codes for CASSVQGDSYEQYF.